The sequence of this T cell receptor beta chain was determined in a study of response to subunit inactivated influenza vaccine. This clonotype occurred a few times. Germline V gives CDR1 LGHNA, CDR2 YSLEER. This CDR3 is 20 amino acids long. The junction had 14 bases not matched to a gene; V was cut back by 3 bases and J by 0 bases. One entry per CDR3 protein, called by TCRdb with MiXCR from the RT-PCR reads. In the table there are more than 550,000 distinct CDR3 sequences, around 11% of which are singletons. These same records also appear under a second study, on T cells expressing NK-cell markers. In that study: cDNA encoding TCR beta was synthesized via 5'RACE template switching incorporating UMIs.

Source: PBMCs from blood, taken on the day of vaccination. The TCR sequence derives from a man in his forties or fifties who received an inactivated influenza vaccine. J is TRBJ2-6 and V is TRBV4-3, with 7 positions matching TRBD1. The CDR3 DNA follows: TGCGCCAGCAGCCACTGGGACAGCTCGCTATCTGTCTCTGGGGCCAACGTCCTGACTTTC. Amino acids: CASSHWDSSLSVSGANVLTF.